This T cell receptor beta chain was identified in a study of blood T cell repertoires in COVID-19. In the study overall: Acute and convalescent COVID-19 samples came from the United States, Italy and Spain.

Sequenced by immunoSEQ multiplex PCR; TCRdb stores in-frame clones only, minus some. The table includes a few hundred thousand clones, around 82% detected once. The V and J ends lost 4 bases and 5 bases, in that order; junction bases with no gene match: 0. CDR3 length: 12 amino acids. CDR1 is ENHRY and CDR2 is SYGVKD in the germline V gene. This chain links TRBV10-3 with TRBJ1-1, with 8 bases identical to TRBD1. Source material: peripheral blood. This TCR was sampled from a woman aged 65 to 85 with acute or convalescent COVID-19. CDR3 amino acids: CAISGTGTEAFF. CDR3 DNA: TGTGCCATCAGTGGGACAGGGACTGAAGCTTTCTTT.